This TCR beta chain emerged from a study of long-term antiretroviral therapy in people with HIV. General study findings and limits: Collection spanned 2004 to 2017; ART regimens may be less effective than current ones.

This clone was seen a single time. Its antigen is not known. Germline values: CDR1 SGHAT, CDR2 FQNNGV. J gave up 4 bases and V 5 bases, and 7 bases lay outside the gene matches. The CDR3 consists of 14 residues. They ran version v3.0 of the immunoSEQ assay at survey level. For every sample, sequencing targeted roughly 35,000-50,000 T-cell genomes. Profiled with immunoSEQ multiplex PCR; TCRdb holds only in-frame clones, not every one. Altogether 20,000 to 25,000 clones are present, around 85% being singletons, with the ten largest covering more than 3%. The sample in question was unsorted PBMCs, obtained about 4 years after starting antiretroviral therapy. This sequence originates from a man younger than 35 with HIV. V gene TRBV11-2 combines with J gene TRBJ2-7; 8 positions agree with TRBD1. In nucleotides, the CDR3 is TGTGCCAGCAGCCCTAGACAGGGGCCTTACGAGCAGTACTTC. Its protein is CASSPRQGPYEQYF.